This record covers a single T cell receptor (beta chain). The antigen is not known. Germline values: CDR1 MNHEY, CDR2 SVGEGT. Trimming took 0 bases from V and 1 from J; bases not matched to a gene: 13. There are 21 residues in the CDR3. TCRdb passed the RT-PCR reads through MiXCR, listing each CDR3 protein once. The table has 150,000 to 200,000 distinct CDR3 sequences, 12% seen once. This sample is drawn from a study of response to subunit inactivated influenza vaccine. The study, taken as a whole, reports: The authors proposed limited new T cell recruitment per seasonal influenza vaccination.

These data also featured in a second study, about T cells expressing NK-cell markers. That paper adds: 5'RACE template switching with UMIs produced the TCR beta cDNA. Researchers got TCR beta repertoires out of sorted CD3+CD56+NKG2C+, CD3+CD56+NKG2C- and CD3+CD56-NKG2C+ T cells.

The sample consisted of CD8+ T cells sorted from PBMCs, taken less than 13 days after vaccination. The rearrangement joins TRBV6-2 or TRBV6-3 to TRBJ2-5, with 14 positions matching TRBD2. The TCR sequence derives from a man aged 50 to 60 who received an inactivated influenza vaccine. The CDR3 is CASSYSLQWGLAGASQETQYF. In nucleotides, the CDR3 is TGTGCCAGCAGTTACTCGCTGCAATGGGGACTAGCGGGGGCTAGCCAAGAGACCCAGTACTTC.